This T cell receptor (beta chain) was sequenced during a study of spatial heterogeneity in lung cancer. Study summary: The donor population consisted of some 72 patients with untreated, early-stage non-small cell lung cancer. Beta-chain sequences consistently outnumbered alpha-chain sequences in detection. Study results and limitations: Ubiquitous expanded tumor TCRs were observed in blood more at resection than follow-up.

This CDR3 comprises 14 residues. Trimming removed 7 bases at V and 2 bases at J, with 12 bases between. Germline V gene lookup returns CDR1 MNHEY and CDR2 SVGAGI. Noted time point: blood at routine non-recurrence follow-up after resection. Whole RNA from tumor, nontumor lung or frozen PBMC was sequenced unsorted. Individual TCR cDNA molecules each bore their own unique molecular identifier. TCRdb processed the 5' RACE reads anew with MiXCR; each CDR3 protein has one entry. The data hold some 120,000 distinct CDR3 sequences, with 12% observed a single time. This clonotype was picked up a small number of times. Its antigen is undetermined.

The rearrangement joins TRBV6-5 to TRBJ2-1; perhaps TRBD1 as D (5 bases). The receptor comes from a male donor with early-stage non-small cell lung cancer. Sequenced material: PBMCs, taken at follow-up. The CDR3, as DNA: TGTGCCAGCAAGACAGAAGCTACCTACAATGAGCAGTTCTTC. Protein: CASKTEATYNEQFF.